This T cell receptor beta chain was captured in a study of blood T cells in healthy people across ages. Primed by a sample-barcoded 5' primer and a J-beta primer mix, a second PCR proceeded for about 6 to 11 cycles. TCRdb re-analysed the 5' RACE reads in MiXCR, keeping a single row per CDR3 protein. The sample holds about 780,000 distinct CDR3 sequences; 20% to 30% are singletons and the top ten take roughly 3.1%. This sample also appeared in a second study, on T cells of mothers and their children. As reported in that work: The whole RNA yield was converted to cDNA, approximately 1.6 ug per 15 ul.

The sequence was collected from a boy aged 5-17 years in good health. What was sequenced was blood.

The CDR3 loop reads CASRAAGQETQYF. The DNA for the CDR3 is TGTGCCAGCAGGGCGGCGGGGCAAGAGACCCAGTACTTC. This rearrangement joins TRBV14 to TRBJ2-5; tentatively, D is TRBD2 (6 bases). CDR1 is SGHDN, CDR2 FVKESK, per germline. The CDR3 has 13 amino acids. V was cut by 6 bases and J by 2 bases, with 10 bases left in between.